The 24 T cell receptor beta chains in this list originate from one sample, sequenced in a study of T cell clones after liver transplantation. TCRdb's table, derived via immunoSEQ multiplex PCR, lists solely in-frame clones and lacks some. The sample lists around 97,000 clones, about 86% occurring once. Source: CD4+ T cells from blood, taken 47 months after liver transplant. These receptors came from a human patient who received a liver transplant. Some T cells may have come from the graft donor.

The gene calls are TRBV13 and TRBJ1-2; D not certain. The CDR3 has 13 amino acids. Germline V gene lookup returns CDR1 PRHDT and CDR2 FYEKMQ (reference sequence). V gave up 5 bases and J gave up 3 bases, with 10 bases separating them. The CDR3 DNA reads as TGTGCCAGCAGCCCGTACGGGGACTATGGCTACACCTTC. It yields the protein CASSPYGDYGYTF.

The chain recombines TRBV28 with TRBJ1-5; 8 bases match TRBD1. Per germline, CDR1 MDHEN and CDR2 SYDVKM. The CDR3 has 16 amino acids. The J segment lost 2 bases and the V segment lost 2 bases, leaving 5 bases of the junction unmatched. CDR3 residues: CASSLAGGVGNQPQHF. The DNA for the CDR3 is TGTGCCAGCAGTTTAGCAGGGGGCGTTGGCAATCAGCCCCAGCATTTT.

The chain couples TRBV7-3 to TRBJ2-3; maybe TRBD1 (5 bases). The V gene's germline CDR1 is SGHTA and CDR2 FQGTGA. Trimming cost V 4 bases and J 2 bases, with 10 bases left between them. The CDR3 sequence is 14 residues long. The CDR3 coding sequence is TGTGCCAGCAGCTCCGGACAACCCACAGATACGCAGTATTTT. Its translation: CASSSGQPTDTQYF.

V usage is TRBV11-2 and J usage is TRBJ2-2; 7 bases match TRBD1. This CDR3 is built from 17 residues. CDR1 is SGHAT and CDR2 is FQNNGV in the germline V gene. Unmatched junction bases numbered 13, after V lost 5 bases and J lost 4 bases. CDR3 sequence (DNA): TGTGCCAGCAGCCTCGCGCCGGCAGGGGGTACCACCGGGGAGCTGTTTTTT. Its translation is CASSLAPAGGTTGELFF.

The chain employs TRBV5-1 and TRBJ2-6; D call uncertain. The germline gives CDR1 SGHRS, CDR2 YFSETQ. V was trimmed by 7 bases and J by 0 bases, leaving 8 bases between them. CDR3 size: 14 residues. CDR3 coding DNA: TGCGCCAGCCGTTCAACCTCTGGGGCCAACGTCCTGACTTTC. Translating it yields CASRSTSGANVLTF. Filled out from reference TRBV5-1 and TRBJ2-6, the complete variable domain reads KAGVTQTPRYLIKTRGQQVTLSCSPISGHRSVSWYQQTPGQGLQFLFEYFSETQRNKGNFPGRFSGRQFSNSRSEMNVSTLELGDSALYLCASRSTSGANVLTFGAGSRLTVL.

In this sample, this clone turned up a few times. The chain's CDR3 is CASSFQGDQETQYF. CDR3 nucleotides: TGCGCCAGCAGCTTCCAGGGAGACCAAGAGACCCAGTACTTC. The J gene is TRBJ2-5, the V gene TRBV5-1; D tentatively reads TRBD1 or TRBD2 (5 bases each). Per germline, CDR1 SGHRS and CDR2 YFSETQ. V shed 2 bases and J shed 0 bases, with 8 bases lying between them. This CDR3 has 14 amino acids.

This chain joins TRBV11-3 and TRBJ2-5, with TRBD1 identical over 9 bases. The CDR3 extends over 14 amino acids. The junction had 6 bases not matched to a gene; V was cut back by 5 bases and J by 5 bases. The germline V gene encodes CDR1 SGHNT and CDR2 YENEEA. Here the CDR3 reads CASSQGTGFETQYF. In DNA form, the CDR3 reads TGTGCCAGCAGCCAGGGGACAGGGTTTGAGACCCAGTACTTC.

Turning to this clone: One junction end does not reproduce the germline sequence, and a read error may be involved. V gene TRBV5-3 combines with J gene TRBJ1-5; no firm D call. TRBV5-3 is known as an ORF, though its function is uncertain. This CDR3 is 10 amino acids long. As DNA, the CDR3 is TGTGCCAGAAGCTTGCCAGCCCCAGCATTT. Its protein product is CARSLPAPAF.

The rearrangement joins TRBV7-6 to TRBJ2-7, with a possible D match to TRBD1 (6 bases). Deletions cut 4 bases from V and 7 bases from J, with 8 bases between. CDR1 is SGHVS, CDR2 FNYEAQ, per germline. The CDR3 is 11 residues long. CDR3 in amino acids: CASSSTGEQYF. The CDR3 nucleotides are TGTGCCAGCAGCTCAACAGGGGAGCAGTACTTC.

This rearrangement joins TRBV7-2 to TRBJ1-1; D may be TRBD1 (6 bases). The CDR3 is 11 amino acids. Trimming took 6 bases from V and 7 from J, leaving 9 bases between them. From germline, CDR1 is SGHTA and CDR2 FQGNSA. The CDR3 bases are TGTGCCAGCAGGGGACAAATTGAAGCTTTCTTT. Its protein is CASRGQIEAFF. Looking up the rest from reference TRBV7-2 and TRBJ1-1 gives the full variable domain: GAGVSQSPSNKVTEKGKDVELRCDPISGHTALYWYRQSLGQGLEFLIYFQGNSAPDKSGLPSDRFSAERTGGSVSTLTIQRTQQEDSAVYLCASRGQIEAFFGQGTRLTVV.

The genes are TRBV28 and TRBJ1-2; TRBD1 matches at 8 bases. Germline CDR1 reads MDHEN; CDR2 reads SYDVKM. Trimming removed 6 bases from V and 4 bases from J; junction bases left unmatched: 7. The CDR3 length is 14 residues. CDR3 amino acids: CASSPTGDTYGYTF. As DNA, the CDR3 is TGTGCCAGCAGCCCGACAGGGGATACCTATGGCTACACCTTC.

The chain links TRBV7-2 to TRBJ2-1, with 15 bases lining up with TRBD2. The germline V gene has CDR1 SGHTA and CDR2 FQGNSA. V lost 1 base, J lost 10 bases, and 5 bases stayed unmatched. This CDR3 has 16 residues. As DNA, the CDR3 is TGTGCCAGCAGCTTAGGGACTAGCGGGGGGGCCTGGGAGCAGTTCTTC. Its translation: CASSLGTSGGAWEQFF.

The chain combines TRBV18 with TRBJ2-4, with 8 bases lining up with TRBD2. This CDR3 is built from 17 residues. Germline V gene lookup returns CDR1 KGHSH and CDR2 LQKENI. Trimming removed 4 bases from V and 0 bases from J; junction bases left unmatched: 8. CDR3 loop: CASSRRTSQIAKNIQYF. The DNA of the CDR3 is TGTGCCAGCTCACGTCGGACTAGCCAGATAGCCAAAAACATTCAGTACTTC.

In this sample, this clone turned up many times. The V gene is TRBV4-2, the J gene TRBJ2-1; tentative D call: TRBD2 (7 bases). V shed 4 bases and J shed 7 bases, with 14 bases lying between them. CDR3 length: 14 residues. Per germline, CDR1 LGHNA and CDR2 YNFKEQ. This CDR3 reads CASSPGGPRNEQFF. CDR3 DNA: TGTGCCAGCAGCCCCGGGGGGCCAAGAAATGAGCAGTTCTTC.

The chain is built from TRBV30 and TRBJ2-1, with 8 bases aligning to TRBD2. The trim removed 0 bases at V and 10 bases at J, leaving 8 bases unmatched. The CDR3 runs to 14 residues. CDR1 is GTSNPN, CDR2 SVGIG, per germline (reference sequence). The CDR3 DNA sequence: TGTGCCTGGAGTGTTAGGCTAGCGGGTTGGGAGCAGTTCTTC. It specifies CAWSVRLAGWEQFF.

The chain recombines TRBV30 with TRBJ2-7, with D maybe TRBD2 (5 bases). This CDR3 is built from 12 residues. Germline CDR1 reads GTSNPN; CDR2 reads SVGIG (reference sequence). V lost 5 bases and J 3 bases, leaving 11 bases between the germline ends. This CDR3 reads CAWVAFDYEQYF. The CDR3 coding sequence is TGTGCCTGGGTAGCGTTTGACTACGAGCAGTACTTC.

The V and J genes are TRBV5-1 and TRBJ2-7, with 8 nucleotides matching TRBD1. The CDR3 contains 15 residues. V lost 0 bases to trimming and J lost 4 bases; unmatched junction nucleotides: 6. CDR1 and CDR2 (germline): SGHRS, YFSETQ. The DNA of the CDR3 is TGCGCCAGCAGCTTGGCCGACAGGGGTCGATACGAGCAGTACTTC. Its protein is CASSLADRGRYEQYF. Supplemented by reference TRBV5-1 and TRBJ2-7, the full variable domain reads KAGVTQTPRYLIKTRGQQVTLSCSPISGHRSVSWYQQTPGQGLQFLFEYFSETQRNKGNFPGRFSGRQFSNSRSEMNVSTLELGDSALYLCASSLADRGRYEQYFGPGTRLTVT.

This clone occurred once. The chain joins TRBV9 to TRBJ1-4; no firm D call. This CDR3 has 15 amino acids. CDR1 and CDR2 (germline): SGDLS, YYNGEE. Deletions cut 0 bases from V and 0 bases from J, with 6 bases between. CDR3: CASSVGTATNEKLFF. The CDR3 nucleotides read TGTGCCAGCAGCGTAGGAACAGCAACTAATGAAAAACTGTTTTTT.

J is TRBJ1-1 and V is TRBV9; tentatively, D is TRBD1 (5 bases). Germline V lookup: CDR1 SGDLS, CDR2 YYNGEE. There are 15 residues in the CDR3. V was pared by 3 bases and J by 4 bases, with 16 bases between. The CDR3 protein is CASSALGRASTEAFF. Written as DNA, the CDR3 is TGTGCCAGCAGCGCTCTGGGACGGGCCTCCACTGAAGCTTTCTTT.

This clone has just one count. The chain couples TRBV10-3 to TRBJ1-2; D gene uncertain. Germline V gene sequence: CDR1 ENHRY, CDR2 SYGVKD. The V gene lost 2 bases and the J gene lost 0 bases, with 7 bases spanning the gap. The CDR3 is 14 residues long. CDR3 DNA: TGTGCCATCAGTGAGGGTCAGCCTAACTATGGCTACACCTTC. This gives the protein CAISEGQPNYGYTF.

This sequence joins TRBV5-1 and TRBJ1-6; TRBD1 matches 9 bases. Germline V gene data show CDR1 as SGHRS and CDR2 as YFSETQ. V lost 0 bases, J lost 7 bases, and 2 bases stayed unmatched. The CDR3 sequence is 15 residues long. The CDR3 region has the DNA TGCGCCAGCAGCTTGGAGGGACAGGGAAATTCACCCCTCCACTTT. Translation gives CASSLEGQGNSPLHF.

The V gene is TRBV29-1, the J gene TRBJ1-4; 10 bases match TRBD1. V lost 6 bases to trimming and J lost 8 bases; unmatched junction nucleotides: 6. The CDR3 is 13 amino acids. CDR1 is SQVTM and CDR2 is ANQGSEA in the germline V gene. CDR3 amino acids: CSVRTGGREKLFF. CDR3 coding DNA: TGCAGCGTCCGGACAGGGGGAAGGGAAAAACTGTTTTTT.

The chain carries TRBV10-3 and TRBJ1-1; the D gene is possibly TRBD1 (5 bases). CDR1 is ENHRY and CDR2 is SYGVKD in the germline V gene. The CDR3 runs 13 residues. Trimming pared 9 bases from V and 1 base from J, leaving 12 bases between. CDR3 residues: CAISGTANTEAFF. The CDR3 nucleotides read TGTGCCATTTCCGGGACGGCGAACACTGAAGCTTTCTTT.

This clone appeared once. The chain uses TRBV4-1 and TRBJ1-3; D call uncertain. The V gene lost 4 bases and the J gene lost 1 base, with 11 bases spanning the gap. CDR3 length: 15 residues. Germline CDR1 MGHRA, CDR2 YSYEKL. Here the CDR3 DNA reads TGCGCCAGCAGCCTCCCGTCAGGATCTGGAAACACCATATATTTT. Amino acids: CASSLPSGSGNTIYF.